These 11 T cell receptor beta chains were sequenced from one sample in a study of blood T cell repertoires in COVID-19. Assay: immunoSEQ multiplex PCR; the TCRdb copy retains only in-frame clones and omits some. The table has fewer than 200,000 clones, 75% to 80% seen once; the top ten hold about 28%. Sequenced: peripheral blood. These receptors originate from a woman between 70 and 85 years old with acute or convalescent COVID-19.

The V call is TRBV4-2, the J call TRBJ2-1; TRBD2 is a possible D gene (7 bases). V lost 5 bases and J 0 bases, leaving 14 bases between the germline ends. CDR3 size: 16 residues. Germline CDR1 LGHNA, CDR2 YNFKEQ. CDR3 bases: TGTGCCAGCAGCGTTGGGGGCGGGAGCTCCTACAATGAGCAGTTCTTC. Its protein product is CASSVGGGSSYNEQFF.

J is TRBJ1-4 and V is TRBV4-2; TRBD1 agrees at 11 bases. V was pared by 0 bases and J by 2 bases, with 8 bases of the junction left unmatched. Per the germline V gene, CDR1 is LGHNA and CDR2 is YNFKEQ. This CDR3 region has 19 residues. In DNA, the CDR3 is TGTGCCAGCAGCCAAGACGGGACAGGGGGGTTTCCCACTAATGAAAAACTGTTTTTT. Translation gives CASSQDGTGGFPTNEKLFF.

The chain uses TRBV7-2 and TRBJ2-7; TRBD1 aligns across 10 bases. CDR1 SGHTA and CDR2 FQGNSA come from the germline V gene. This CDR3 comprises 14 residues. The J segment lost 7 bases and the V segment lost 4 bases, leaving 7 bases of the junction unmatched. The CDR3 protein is CASSWRTGGVEQYF. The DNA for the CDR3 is TGTGCCAGCAGCTGGCGGACAGGGGGAGTTGAGCAGTACTTC.

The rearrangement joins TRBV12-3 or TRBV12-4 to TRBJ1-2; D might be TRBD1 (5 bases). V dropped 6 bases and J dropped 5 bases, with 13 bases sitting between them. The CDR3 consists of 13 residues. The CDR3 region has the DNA TGTGCCAGCAGGCCGCAGGGAGGATATGGCTACACCTTC. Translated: CASRPQGGYGYTF.

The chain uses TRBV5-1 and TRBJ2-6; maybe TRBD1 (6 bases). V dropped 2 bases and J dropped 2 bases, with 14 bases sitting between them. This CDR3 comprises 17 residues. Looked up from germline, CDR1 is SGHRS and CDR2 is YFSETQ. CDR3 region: CASSLQGPGAGANVLTF. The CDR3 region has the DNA TGCGCCAGCAGCTTACAGGGCCCAGGGGCTGGGGCCAACGTCCTGACTTTC.

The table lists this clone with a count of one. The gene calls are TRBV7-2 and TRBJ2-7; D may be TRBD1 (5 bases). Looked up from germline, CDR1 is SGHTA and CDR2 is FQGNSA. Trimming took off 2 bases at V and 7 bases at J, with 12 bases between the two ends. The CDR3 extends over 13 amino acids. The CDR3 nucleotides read TGTGCCAGCAGCTTAACAGGACCAGGGGAGCAGTACTTC. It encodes CASSLTGPGEQYF.

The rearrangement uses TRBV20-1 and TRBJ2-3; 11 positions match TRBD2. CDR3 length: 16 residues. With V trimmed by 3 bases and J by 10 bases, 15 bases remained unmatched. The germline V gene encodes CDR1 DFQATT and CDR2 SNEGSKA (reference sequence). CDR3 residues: CSASGASGRSGVAQYF. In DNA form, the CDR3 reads TGCAGTGCTAGTGGGGCTAGCGGGAGGTCGGGGGTTGCGCAGTATTTT.

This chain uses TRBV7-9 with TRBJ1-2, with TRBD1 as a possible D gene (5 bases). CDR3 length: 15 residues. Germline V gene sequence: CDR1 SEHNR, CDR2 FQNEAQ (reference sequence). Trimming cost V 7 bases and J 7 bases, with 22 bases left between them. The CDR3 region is CASTKDPRGVAGYTF. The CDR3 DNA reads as TGTGCCAGCACCAAAGACCCCCGGGGGGTGGCTGGCTACACCTTC.

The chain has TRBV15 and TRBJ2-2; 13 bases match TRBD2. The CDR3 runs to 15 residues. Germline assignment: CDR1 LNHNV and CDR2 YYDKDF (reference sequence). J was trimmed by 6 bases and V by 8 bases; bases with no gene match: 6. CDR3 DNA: TGTGCCACCCCGGGACTAGCGGGGTGGGCCGGGGAGCTGTTTTTT. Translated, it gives CATPGLAGWAGELFF. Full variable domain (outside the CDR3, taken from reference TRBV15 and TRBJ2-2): DAMVIQNPRYQVTQFGKPVTLSCSQTLNHNVMYWYQQKSSQAPKLLFHYYDKDFNNEADTPDNFQSRRPNTSFCFLDIRSPGLGDTAMYLCATPGLAGWAGELFFGEGSRLTVL.

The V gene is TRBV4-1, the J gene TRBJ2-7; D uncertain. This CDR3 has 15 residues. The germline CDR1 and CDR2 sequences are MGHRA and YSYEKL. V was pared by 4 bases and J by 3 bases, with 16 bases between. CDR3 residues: CASSRSTRNFYEQYF. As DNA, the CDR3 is TGCGCCAGCAGCCGCTCGACACGGAACTTCTACGAGCAGTACTTC.

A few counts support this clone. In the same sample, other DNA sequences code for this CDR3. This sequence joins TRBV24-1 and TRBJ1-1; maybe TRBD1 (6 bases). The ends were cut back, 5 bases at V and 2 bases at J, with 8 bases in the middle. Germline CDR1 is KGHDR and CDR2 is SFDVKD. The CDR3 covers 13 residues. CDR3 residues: CATSGGGNTEAFF. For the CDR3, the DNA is TGTGCCACCAGTGGGGGGGGCAACACTGAAGCTTTCTTT.